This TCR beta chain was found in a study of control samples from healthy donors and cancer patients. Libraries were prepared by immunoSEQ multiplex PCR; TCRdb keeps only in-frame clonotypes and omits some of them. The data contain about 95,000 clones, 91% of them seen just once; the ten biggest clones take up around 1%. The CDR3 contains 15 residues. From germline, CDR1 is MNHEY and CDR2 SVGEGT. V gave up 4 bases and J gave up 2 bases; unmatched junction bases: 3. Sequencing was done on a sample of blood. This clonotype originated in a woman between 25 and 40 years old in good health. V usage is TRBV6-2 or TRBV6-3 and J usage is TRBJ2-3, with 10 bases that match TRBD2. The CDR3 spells CASSSSGGATDTQYF. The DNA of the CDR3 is TGTGCCAGCAGTTCCAGCGGGGGGGCCACAGATACGCAGTATTTT.